This T cell receptor (beta chain) was recovered during a study of T and B cells in COVID-19 patients. Overall study context: COVID-19 patients gave peripheral blood either during active infection or after recovery. Median age was 34 years in the recovered cohort and around 64 years in the active-infection cohort. The recovered patients had mostly mild to moderate COVID-19 with outpatient management. About 90% of the roughly 20 active-infection patients had comorbidities associated with unfavorable COVID-19 outcome.

BIOMED2 TRB-A/B primer pools were used in multiplex TRB PCR. TCRdb re-derived calls from the multiplex PCR reads in MiXCR, one entry per CDR3 protein. The data contain 8,000 or so distinct CDR3 sequences, about 38% of them singletons. Blood genomic DNA input for TRB amplification was 250-500 ng. This clonotype counts as medium-sized (0.01 to 0.1%). The TCR sequence derives from a human donor who had recovered from COVID-19. The specimen sequenced was blood.

The CDR3 DNA follows: TGCAGCGGAGGGACAGGGGATACCTACGAGCAGTACTTC. It translates to CSGGTGDTYEQYF. The chain couples TRBV29-1 to TRBJ2-7; 10 nucleotides match TRBD1. The junction had 5 bases not matched to a gene; V was cut back by 7 bases and J by 2 bases. The CDR3 totals 13 residues. Germline V CDR1 and CDR2: SQVTM, ANQGSEA.